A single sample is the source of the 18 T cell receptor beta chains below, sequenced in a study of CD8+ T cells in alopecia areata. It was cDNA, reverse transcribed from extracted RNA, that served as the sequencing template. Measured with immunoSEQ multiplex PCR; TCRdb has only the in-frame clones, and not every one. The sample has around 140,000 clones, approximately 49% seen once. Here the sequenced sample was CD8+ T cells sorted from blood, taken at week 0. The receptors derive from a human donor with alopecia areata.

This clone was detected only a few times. CDR3 coding DNA: TGCAGCGTTGAGGTCTGGACAGGGGAAGGCAAAAACATTCAGTACTTC. Its translation is CSVEVWTGEGKNIQYF. The genes are TRBV29-1 and TRBJ2-4; 9 nucleotides match TRBD1. Germline lookup yields CDR1 SQVTM and CDR2 ANQGSEA. The junction had 9 bases not matched to a gene; V was cut back by 3 bases and J by 3 bases. The CDR3 loop spans 16 amino acids.

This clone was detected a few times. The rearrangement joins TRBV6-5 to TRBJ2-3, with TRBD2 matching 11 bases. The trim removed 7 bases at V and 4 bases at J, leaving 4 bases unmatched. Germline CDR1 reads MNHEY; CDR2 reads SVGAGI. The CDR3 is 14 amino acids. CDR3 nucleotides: TGTGCCAGCAATAGCGGGGGGGCCGCAGATACGCAGTATTTT. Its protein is CASNSGGAADTQYF.

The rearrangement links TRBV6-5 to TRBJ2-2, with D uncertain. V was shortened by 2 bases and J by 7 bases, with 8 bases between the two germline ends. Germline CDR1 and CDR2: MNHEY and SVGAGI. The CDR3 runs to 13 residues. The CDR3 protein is CASSYMGDGELFF. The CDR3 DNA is TGTGCCAGCAGTTACATGGGTGACGGGGAGCTGTTTTTT.

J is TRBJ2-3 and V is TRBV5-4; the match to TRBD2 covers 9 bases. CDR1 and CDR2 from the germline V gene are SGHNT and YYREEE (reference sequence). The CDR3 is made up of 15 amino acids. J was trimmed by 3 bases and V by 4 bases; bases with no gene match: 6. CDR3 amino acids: CASSIGLANTDTQYF. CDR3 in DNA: TGTGCCAGCAGCATAGGACTAGCGAATACAGATACGCAGTATTTT.

DNA of the CDR3: TGTGCCAGCAGCTACGGGAACTCCTACGAGCAGTACTTC. This encodes CASSYGNSYEQYF. This rearrangement joins TRBV5-6 to TRBJ2-7; TRBD2 might be the D (5 bases). Germline-derived CDR1 and CDR2 are SGHDT and YYEEEE. Trimming removed 3 bases at V and 0 bases at J, with 7 bases between. The CDR3 is made up of 13 amino acids. Full variable domain (missing parts from reference TRBV5-6 and TRBJ2-7): DAGVTQSPTHLIKTRGQQVTLRCSPKSGHDTVSWYQQALGQGPQFIFQYYEEEERQRGNFPDRFSGHQFPNYSSELNVNALLLGDSALYLCASSYGNSYEQYFGPGTRLTVT.

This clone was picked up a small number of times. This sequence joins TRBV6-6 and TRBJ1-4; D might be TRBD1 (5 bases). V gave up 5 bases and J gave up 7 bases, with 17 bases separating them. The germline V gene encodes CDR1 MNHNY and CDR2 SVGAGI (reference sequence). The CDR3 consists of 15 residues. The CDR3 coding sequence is TGTGCCAGCAGTCACGGGACCGACTCGGGTGAAAAACTGTTTTTT. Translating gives CASSHGTDSGEKLFF.

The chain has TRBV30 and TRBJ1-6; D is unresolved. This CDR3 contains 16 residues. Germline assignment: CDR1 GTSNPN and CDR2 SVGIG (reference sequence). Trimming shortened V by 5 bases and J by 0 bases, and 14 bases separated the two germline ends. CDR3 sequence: CAWADDWSSYNSPLHF. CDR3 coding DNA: TGTGCCTGGGCGGATGACTGGAGCTCCTATAATTCACCCCTCCACTTT.

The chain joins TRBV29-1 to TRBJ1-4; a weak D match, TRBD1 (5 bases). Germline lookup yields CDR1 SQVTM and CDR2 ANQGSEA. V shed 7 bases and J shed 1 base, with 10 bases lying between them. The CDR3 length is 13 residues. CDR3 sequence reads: CSAQGGTNEKLFF. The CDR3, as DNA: TGCAGCGCTCAGGGAGGAACTAATGAAAAACTGTTTTTT.

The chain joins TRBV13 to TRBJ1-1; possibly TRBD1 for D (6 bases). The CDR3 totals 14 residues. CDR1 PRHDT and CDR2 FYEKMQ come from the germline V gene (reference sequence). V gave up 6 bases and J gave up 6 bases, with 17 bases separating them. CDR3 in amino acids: CASSPPGGRAEAFF. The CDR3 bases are TGTGCCAGCAGTCCCCCCGGGGGGCGGGCTGAAGCTTTCTTT. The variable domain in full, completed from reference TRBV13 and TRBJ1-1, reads AAGVIQSPRHLIKEKRETATLKCYPIPRHDTVYWYQQGPGQDPQFLISFYEKMQSDKGSIPDRFSAQQFSDYHSELNMSSLELGDSALYFCASSPPGGRAEAFFGQGTRLTVV.

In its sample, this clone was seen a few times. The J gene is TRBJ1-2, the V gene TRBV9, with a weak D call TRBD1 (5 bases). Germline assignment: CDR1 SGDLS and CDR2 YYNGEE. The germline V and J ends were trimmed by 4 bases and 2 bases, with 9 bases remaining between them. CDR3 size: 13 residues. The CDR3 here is CASSLRDNYGYTF. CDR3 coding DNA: TGTGCCAGCAGCCTTAGGGACAACTATGGCTACACCTTC. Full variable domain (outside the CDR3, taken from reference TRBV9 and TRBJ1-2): DSGVTQTPKHLITATGQRVTLRCSPRSGDLSVYWYQQSLDQGLQFLIQYYNGEERAKGNILERFSAQQFPDLHSELNLSSLELGDSALYFCASSLRDNYGYTFGSGTRLTVV.

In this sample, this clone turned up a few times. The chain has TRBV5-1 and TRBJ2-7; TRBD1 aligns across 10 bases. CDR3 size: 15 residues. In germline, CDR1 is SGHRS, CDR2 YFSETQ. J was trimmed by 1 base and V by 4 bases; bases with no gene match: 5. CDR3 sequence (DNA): TGCGCCAGCAGCCACGCGGGACAGGGGTCCTACGAGCAGTACTTC. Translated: CASSHAGQGSYEQYF.

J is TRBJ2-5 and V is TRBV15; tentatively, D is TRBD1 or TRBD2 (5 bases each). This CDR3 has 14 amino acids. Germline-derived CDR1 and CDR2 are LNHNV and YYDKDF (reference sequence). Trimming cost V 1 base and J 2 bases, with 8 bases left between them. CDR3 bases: TGTGCCACCAGCAGAGGAGGGGAGCAAGAGACCCAGTACTTC. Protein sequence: CATSRGGEQETQYF.

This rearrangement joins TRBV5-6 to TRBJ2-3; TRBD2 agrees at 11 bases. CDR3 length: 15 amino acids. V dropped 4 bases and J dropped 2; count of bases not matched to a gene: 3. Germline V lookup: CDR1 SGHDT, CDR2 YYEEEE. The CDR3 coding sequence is TGTGCCAGCAGCCCACTAGCGGGGGACACAGATACGCAGTATTTT. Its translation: CASSPLAGDTDTQYF.

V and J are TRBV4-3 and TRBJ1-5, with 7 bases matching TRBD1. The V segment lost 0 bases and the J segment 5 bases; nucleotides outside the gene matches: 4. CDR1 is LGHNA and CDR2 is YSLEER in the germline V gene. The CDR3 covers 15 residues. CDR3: CASSQDEGAYQPQHF. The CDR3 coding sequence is TGCGCCAGCAGCCAAGATGAGGGGGCATATCAGCCCCAGCATTTT.

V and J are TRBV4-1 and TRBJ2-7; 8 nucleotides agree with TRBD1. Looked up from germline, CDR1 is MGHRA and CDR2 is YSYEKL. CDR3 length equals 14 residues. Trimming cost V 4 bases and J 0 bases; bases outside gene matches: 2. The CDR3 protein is CASSLDRASYEQYF. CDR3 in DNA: TGCGCCAGCAGCCTGGACAGGGCCTCCTACGAGCAGTACTTC.

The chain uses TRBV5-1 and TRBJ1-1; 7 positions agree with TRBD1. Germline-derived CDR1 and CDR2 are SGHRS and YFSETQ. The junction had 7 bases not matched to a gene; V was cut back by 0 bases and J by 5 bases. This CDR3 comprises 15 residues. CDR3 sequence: CASSLARGRETEAFF. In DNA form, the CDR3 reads TGCGCCAGCAGCTTGGCAAGGGGGCGGGAGACTGAAGCTTTCTTT.

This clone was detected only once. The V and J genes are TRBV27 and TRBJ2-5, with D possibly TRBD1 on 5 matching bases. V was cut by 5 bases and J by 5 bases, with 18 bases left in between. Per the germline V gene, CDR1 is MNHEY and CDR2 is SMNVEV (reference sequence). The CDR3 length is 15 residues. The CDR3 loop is CASSPTGPGYETQYF. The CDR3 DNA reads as TGTGCCAGCAGTCCTACAGGTCCCGGCTATGAGACCCAGTACTTC.

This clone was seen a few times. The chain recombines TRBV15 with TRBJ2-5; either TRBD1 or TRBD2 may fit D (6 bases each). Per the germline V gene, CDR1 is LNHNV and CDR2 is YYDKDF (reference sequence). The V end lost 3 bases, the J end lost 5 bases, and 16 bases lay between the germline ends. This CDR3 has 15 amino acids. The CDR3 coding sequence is TGTGCCACCAGCAGCGTAACGGGGGCTGGTGAGACCCAGTACTTC. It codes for CATSSVTGAGETQYF.